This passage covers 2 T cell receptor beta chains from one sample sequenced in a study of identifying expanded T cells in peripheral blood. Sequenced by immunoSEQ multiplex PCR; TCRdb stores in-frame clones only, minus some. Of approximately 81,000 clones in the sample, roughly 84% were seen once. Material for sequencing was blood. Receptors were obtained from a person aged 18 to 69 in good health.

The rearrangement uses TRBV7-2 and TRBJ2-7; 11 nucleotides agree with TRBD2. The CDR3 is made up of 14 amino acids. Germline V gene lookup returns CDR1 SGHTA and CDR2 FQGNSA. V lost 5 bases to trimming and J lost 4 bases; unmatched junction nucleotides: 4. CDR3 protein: CASSLRLAGYEQYF. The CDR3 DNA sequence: TGTGCCAGCAGCCTCCGACTAGCGGGATACGAGCAGTACTTC.

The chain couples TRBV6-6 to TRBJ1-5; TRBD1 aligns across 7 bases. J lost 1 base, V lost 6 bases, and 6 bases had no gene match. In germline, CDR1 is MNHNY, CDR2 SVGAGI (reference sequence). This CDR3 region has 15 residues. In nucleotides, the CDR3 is TGTGCCAGCAGCGAACAGGGGTCGAGCAATCAGCCCCAGCATTTT. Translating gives CASSEQGSSNQPQHF.